Presented here are 30 T cell receptor beta chains from one specimen sequenced in a study of blood T cell repertoires in COVID-19. This table comes from immunoSEQ multiplex PCR, and its TCRdb copy is limited to in-frame clones, with some not included. This sample has fewer than 200,000 clones, with about 79% found just once. The sequencing sample was made of peripheral blood. These TCRs come from an older woman with acute or convalescent COVID-19.

J is TRBJ1-5 and V is TRBV7-8; 8 nucleotides align to TRBD1. Germline CDR1 is SGHVS and CDR2 is FQNEAQ. The CDR3 has 16 amino acids. V lost 7 bases, J lost 4 bases, and 12 bases stayed unmatched. DNA for the CDR3: TGTGCCAGCACCTCGACATACAGGGGGATGAATCAGCCCCAGCATTTT. The encoded protein is CASTSTYRGMNQPQHF.

The chain couples TRBV3-1 (or the pseudogene TRBV3-2) to TRBJ2-1; the match to TRBD2 covers 11 bases. The CDR3 sequence is 13 residues long. V was clipped by 6 bases and J by 7 bases; unmatched bases: 2. Looked up from germline, CDR1 is LGHDT and CDR2 is YNNKEL (reference sequence). The CDR3 protein is CASRRTSGNEQFF. The CDR3 coding sequence is TGTGCCAGCAGACGGACTAGCGGGAATGAGCAGTTCTTC.

This chain connects TRBV9 to TRBJ1-3; no clear D. CDR3 length: 14 amino acids. Trimming cost V 0 bases and J 0 bases, with 4 bases left between them. CDR1 is SGDLS, CDR2 YYNGEE, per germline. The CDR3 sequence is CASSVVDSGNTIYF. Written as DNA, the CDR3 is TGTGCCAGCAGCGTAGTAGACTCTGGAAACACCATATATTTT.

The CDR3 DNA reads as TGTGCCAGCGGCCTCTACGAGCAGTACTTC. Its protein product is CASGLYEQYF. The V and J genes are TRBV27 and TRBJ2-7, with D unresolved. The germline gives CDR1 MNHEY, CDR2 SMNVEV (reference sequence). V dropped 8 bases and J dropped 3 bases, with 5 bases sitting between them. The CDR3 sequence is 10 residues long.

The V gene is TRBV4-2, the J gene TRBJ2-1; 7 nucleotides agree with TRBD2. The CDR3 spans 16 residues. CDR1 and CDR2 from the germline V gene are LGHNA and YNFKEQ. Trimming cost V 1 base and J 0 bases; bases outside gene matches: 3. The CDR3 is CASSQGSGGSYNEQFF. CDR3 DNA sequence: TGTGCCAGCAGCCAAGGGTCGGGGGGCTCCTACAATGAGCAGTTCTTC.

This clone came up a few times. V usage is TRBV29-1 and J usage is TRBJ2-1; 11 bases map to TRBD2. V dropped 1 base and J dropped 9; count of bases not matched to a gene: 11. Per the germline V gene, CDR1 is SQVTM and CDR2 is ANQGSEA. This CDR3 spans 16 amino acids. The CDR3 nucleotides are TGCAGCGTTGAAGGTACTAGCGGGAGTAATTGGGGTGAGCAGTTCTTC. This encodes CSVEGTSGSNWGEQFF.

The V gene is TRBV18, the J gene TRBJ2-1; 9 bases map to TRBD1. The CDR3 contains 16 residues. CDR1 is KGHSH, CDR2 LQKENI, per germline. Losses at the gene ends were 2 bases for V and 4 bases for J; bases not matched to a gene: 6. This CDR3 is CASSPKGDRVYNEQFF. DNA for the CDR3: TGTGCCAGCTCACCAAAAGGGGACAGGGTTTACAATGAGCAGTTCTTC.

This clone was seen a few times. This chain uses TRBV15 with TRBJ2-1; TRBD2 might be the D (6 bases). CDR3 length: 13 residues. Germline V lookup: CDR1 LNHNV, CDR2 YYDKDF (reference sequence). The V end was cut by 5 bases, the J end by 9 bases, with 14 bases between. CDR3 coding DNA: TGTGCCACCAGCTCGCTAGCGCAGGGTGAGCAGTTCTTC. This sequence encodes CATSSLAQGEQFF.

The V and J genes are TRBV12-3 or TRBV12-4 and TRBJ2-3, with no clear D. Trimming removed 5 bases at V and 0 bases at J, with 6 bases between. This CDR3 comprises 13 residues. The CDR3 here is CASSRESTDTQYF. The CDR3 DNA follows: TGTGCCAGCAGTCGCGAAAGCACAGATACGCAGTATTTT.

J is TRBJ2-7 and V is TRBV18; TRBD2 is a possible D gene (6 bases). The V end lost 2 bases, the J end lost 6 bases, and 17 bases lay between the germline ends. CDR3 size: 15 residues. In germline, CDR1 is KGHSH, CDR2 LQKENI. The CDR3 nucleotides read TGTGCCAGCTCACCAAGATCCGGGAGTATCGCCGAGCAGTACTTC. Translation gives CASSPRSGSIAEQYF.

This chain links TRBV10-1 with TRBJ1-1; D is unclear. Trimming left V 0 bases short and J 4 bases short, with 9 bases between. The germline V gene encodes CDR1 WNHNN and CDR2 SYGVQD (reference sequence). The CDR3 has 14 amino acids. The CDR3 here is CASSESPEGTEAFF. The CDR3 coding sequence is TGCGCCAGCAGTGAGTCTCCGGAGGGCACTGAAGCTTTCTTT.

The chain carries TRBV7-8 and TRBJ1-5; maybe TRBD1 (5 bases). Looked up from germline, CDR1 is SGHVS and CDR2 is FQNEAQ. The CDR3 runs 15 residues. V lost 0 bases and J lost 4, with 10 bases in between. CDR3 nucleotides: TGTGCCAGCAGCTTAGCGACGGGGGAAAATCAGCCCCAGCATTTT. Its translation is CASSLATGENQPQHF.

The chain joins TRBV9 to TRBJ2-5, with 11 bases fitting TRBD1. V shed 4 bases and J 1 base; nucleotides not matched to a gene: 6. There are 16 residues in the CDR3. CDR1 is SGDLS, CDR2 YYNGEE, per germline. The CDR3 is CASSTGTGGFQETQYF. CDR3 DNA sequence: TGTGCCAGCAGCACCGGGACAGGGGGATTCCAAGAGACCCAGTACTTC. Full variable domain (rest looked up from reference TRBV9 and TRBJ2-5): DSGVTQTPKHLITATGQRVTLRCSPRSGDLSVYWYQQSLDQGLQFLIQYYNGEERAKGNILERFSAQQFPDLHSELNLSSLELGDSALYFCASSTGTGGFQETQYFGPGTRLLVL.

J is TRBJ2-5 and V is TRBV5-1; 11 nucleotides align to TRBD2. Germline loops: CDR1 SGHRS, CDR2 YFSETQ. The V segment lost 4 bases and the J segment 2 bases; nucleotides outside the gene matches: 7. The length of the CDR3 is 16 residues. In DNA form, the CDR3 reads TGCGCCAGCAGCCAAGTTCGACTAGCGGGACAAGAGACCCAGTACTTC. Residues: CASSQVRLAGQETQYF.

The chain joins TRBV5-1 to TRBJ2-7, with 8 bases identical to TRBD2. The trim removed 0 bases at V and 1 base at J, leaving 3 bases unmatched. Germline CDR1 is SGHRS and CDR2 is YFSETQ. The CDR3 length is 15 residues. The CDR3 reads CASSLVPGGSYEQYF. The CDR3 DNA is TGCGCCAGCAGCTTGGTCCCGGGAGGGTCCTACGAGCAGTACTTC.

In its sample, this clone was seen a few times. The rearrangement links TRBV10-1 to TRBJ2-1; TRBD1 aligns across 9 bases. V dropped 5 bases and J dropped 6; count of bases not matched to a gene: 5. This CDR3 is built from 14 residues. Germline V CDR1 and CDR2: WNHNN, SYGVQD (reference sequence). CDR3 in DNA: TGCGCCAGCAGTTACAACAGGGGGCTCAATGAGCAGTTCTTC. Protein sequence: CASSYNRGLNEQFF.

This sequence joins TRBV30 and TRBJ1-5; TRBD1 aligns across 7 bases. Germline V gene lookup returns CDR1 GTSNPN and CDR2 SVGIG (reference sequence). V trimming: 3 bases; J trimming: 1 base; junction bases outside the gene matches: 3. This CDR3 is 14 amino acids long. CDR3 amino acids: CAWSEGQSNQPQHF. The DNA of the CDR3 is TGTGCCTGGAGCGAGGGACAGAGCAATCAGCCCCAGCATTTT.

The chain has TRBV9 and TRBJ1-1, with D tentatively TRBD1 (5 bases). Germline V gene sequence: CDR1 SGDLS, CDR2 YYNGEE. The CDR3 runs 14 residues. Trimming took off 3 bases at V and 7 bases at J, with 16 bases between the two ends. CDR3 DNA sequence: TGTGCCAGCAGCGCAATCCAGGGCGGGGGTGAAGCTTTCTTT. Protein sequence: CASSAIQGGGEAFF.

This clone has only a few counts. This rearrangement joins TRBV2 to TRBJ2-2; 9 bases match TRBD1. The CDR3 spans 14 residues. J was trimmed by 8 bases and V by 7 bases; bases with no gene match: 8. The V gene's germline CDR1 is SNHLY and CDR2 FYNNEI. The CDR3 here is CASKADRGRGELFF. DNA of the CDR3: TGTGCCAGCAAGGCGGACAGGGGTCGGGGGGAGCTGTTTTTT.

This sequence joins TRBV6-6 and TRBJ1-1; D ambiguous. V lost 7 bases and J 0 bases, leaving 9 bases between the germline ends. Germline V lookup: CDR1 MNHNY, CDR2 SVGAGI (reference sequence). This CDR3 comprises 13 residues. In DNA, the CDR3 is TGTGCCAGCAACGGAGGGATGAACACTGAAGCTTTCTTT. Protein product: CASNGGMNTEAFF.

The chain joins TRBV6-5 to TRBJ1-6; TRBD1 aligns across 7 bases. Germline V CDR1 and CDR2: MNHEY, SVGAGI. The CDR3 consists of 13 residues. V shed 7 bases, J shed 8 bases, and the junction held 5 bases outside the gene matches. This CDR3 is CASTRRGDSPLHF. Here the CDR3 DNA reads TGTGCCAGCACTCGCAGGGGGGATTCACCCCTCCACTTT.

Only one count was recorded for this clone. This chain connects TRBV7-9 to TRBJ2-1, with D tentatively TRBD2 (6 bases). Germline V lookup: CDR1 SEHNR, CDR2 FQNEAQ (reference sequence). V lost 1 base, J lost 5 bases, and 12 bases lay in between. CDR3 size: 15 residues. CDR3 residues: CASSLGVDYHNEQFF. DNA for the CDR3: TGTGCCAGCAGCTTAGGTGTGGACTATCACAATGAGCAGTTCTTC.

This chain links TRBV10-1 with TRBJ2-2; 10 nucleotides match TRBD1. V trimming: 3 bases; J trimming: 6 bases; junction bases outside the gene matches: 7. This CDR3 has 16 residues. The V gene's germline CDR1 is WNHNN and CDR2 SYGVQD (reference sequence). This CDR3 reads CASSDPGQGNAGELFF. The DNA of the CDR3 is TGCGCCAGCAGTGATCCGGGACAGGGGAATGCCGGGGAGCTGTTTTTT.

The genes are TRBV6-6 and TRBJ2-1; D gene ambiguous. Trimming took 6 bases from V and 5 from J, leaving 8 bases between them. Germline CDR1 is MNHNY and CDR2 is SVGAGI (reference sequence). The length of the CDR3 is 12 residues. CDR3 in amino acids: CASSSEHNEQFF. DNA of the CDR3: TGTGCCAGCAGCAGTGAACACAATGAGCAGTTCTTC.

The chain couples TRBV7-8 to TRBJ2-5, with 9 bases matching TRBD1. Germline-derived CDR1 and CDR2 are SGHVS and FQNEAQ. The CDR3 has 14 residues. V gave up 3 bases and J gave up 3 bases; unmatched junction bases: 2. DNA of the CDR3: TGTGCCAGCAGCTTTTGGACAGGGGAAGAGACCCAGTACTTC. As protein: CASSFWTGEETQYF.

CDR3 coding DNA: TGTGCCAGCACTAGAGGTGCAGGGCCGGGCGAGCAGTACTTC. It translates to CASTRGAGPGEQYF. J is TRBJ2-7 and V is TRBV9; TRBD1 might be the D (5 bases). Trimming took off 6 bases at V and 6 bases at J, with 19 bases between the two ends. The germline V gene encodes CDR1 SGDLS and CDR2 YYNGEE. This CDR3 has 14 residues. The variable domain in full, with the rest retrieved from reference TRBV9 and TRBJ2-7, is DSGVTQTPKHLITATGQRVTLRCSPRSGDLSVYWYQQSLDQGLQFLIQYYNGEERAKGNILERFSAQQFPDLHSELNLSSLELGDSALYFCASTRGAGPGEQYFGPGTRLTVT.

This clone was recorded many times. The chain joins TRBV7-3 to TRBJ1-2; 8 nucleotides match TRBD1. From germline, CDR1 is SGHTA and CDR2 FQGTGA. CDR3 size: 18 residues. V trimming: 0 bases; J trimming: 5 bases; junction bases outside the gene matches: 14. In DNA form, the CDR3 reads TGTGCCAGCAGCTTAACGCGAGCACCCGGGACAGGCCCTTATGGCTACACCTTC. Translation: CASSLTRAPGTGPYGYTF.

V gene TRBV5-1 combines with J gene TRBJ1-1, with 7 bases matching TRBD1. V gave up 1 base and J gave up 2 bases; unmatched junction bases: 14. The CDR3 loop spans 18 amino acids. The V gene's germline CDR1 is SGHRS and CDR2 YFSETQ. CDR3 DNA sequence: TGCGCCAGCAGCTTGTTTTATTCGACAGGGAACCTTAACACTGAAGCTTTCTTT. This sequence encodes CASSLFYSTGNLNTEAFF.

In nucleotides, the CDR3 is TGCGCCAGCGGGACGGACAGGGGGCCGGCCGGGGAGCTGTTTTTT. Encoded protein: CASGTDRGPAGELFF. The chain employs TRBV5-1 and TRBJ2-2, with 11 nucleotides matching TRBD1. Losses at the gene ends were 7 bases for V and 6 bases for J; bases not matched to a gene: 8. The germline V gene encodes CDR1 SGHRS and CDR2 YFSETQ. The CDR3 is 15 amino acids.

CDR3 nucleotides: TGTGCCAGCAGTTTATTGTACAGCGGGAGTGTGGAGACCCAGTACTTC. It is translated as CASSLLYSGSVETQYF. The rearrangement joins TRBV27 to TRBJ2-5; 8 nucleotides match TRBD2. Germline values: CDR1 MNHEY, CDR2 SMNVEV (reference sequence). After removal of 1 base from V and 5 bases from J, the junction contained 9 bases not matched to a gene. The CDR3 is made up of 16 amino acids.